A selection of T cell receptor beta chains follows, all from one sample in a study of T-cell memory formation after mild COVID-19. TCRdb ran MiXCR on the 5' RACE reads and lists one entry per CDR3 protein. The top ten hold around 8.8% of the sample, which has roughly 400,000 distinct CDR3 sequences, about 24% seen once. Sequences were obtained from PBMCs or a T cell subset sorted from them (not recorded which). The receptors shown here come from an adult woman who had mild COVID-19 (a few samples of this study predate the infection). Cell type and time point are not known. Each CDR3 is given with its conserved first and last residue. A D gene is named only where the DNA matches it firmly. Clone size, where shown, is once, few, many, or a class for clones that have expanded.

TRBJ2-5,.,TRBV18,.,CASSRNLYQETQYF,TGTGCCAGCTCACGAAACCTCTACCAAGAGACCCAGTACTTC
TRBJ2-5,.,TRBV5-1,TRBD1,CASSLGARGQETQYF,TGCGCCAGCAGTCTGGGAGCCAGGGGGCAAGAGACCCAGTACTTC
TRBJ2-2,.,TRBV4-1,.,CASSKARSTGELFF,TGCGCCAGCAGCAAAGCAAGGAGCACCGGGGAGCTGTTTTTT
TRBJ1-1,.,TRBV2,.,CASMRSLGWNTEAFF,TGTGCCAGCATGAGATCTTTAGGGTGGAACACTGAAGCTTTCTTT
TRBJ2-3,few,TRBV5-1,.,CASSLMAITSTDTQYF,TGCGCCAGCAGCTTGATGGCAATTACTAGCACAGATACGCAGTATTTT
TRBJ2-1,few,TRBV20-1,TRBD2,CSGARDGGNEQFF,TGCAGTGGAGCTCGAGACGGGGGGAATGAGCAGTTCTTC
TRBJ2-1,.,TRBV10-3,TRBD2,CAISGRGGEGYNEQFF,TGTGCCATCAGTGGACGCGGTGGGGAGGGTTACAATGAGCAGTTCTTC
TRBJ2-3,few,TRBV3-1,.,CASSQGNRKADTQYF,TGTGCCAGCAGCCAAGGAAACAGGAAAGCAGATACGCAGTATTTT
TRBJ2-3,.,TRBV24-1,.,CATSVGRGDTQYF,TGTGCCACCAGTGTAGGAAGGGGGGATACGCAGTATTTT
TRBJ2-2,.,TRBV19,TRBD2,CASSSRTSFTGELFF,TGTGCCAGTAGTTCCCGGACTAGCTTCACCGGGGAGCTGTTTTTT
TRBJ1-2,few,TRBV5-1,.,CASSDGGYGYTF,TGCGCCAGCAGCGATGGAGGCTATGGCTACACCTTC
TRBJ2-1,.,TRBV6-2/TRBV6-3,.,CASSHDRVWGNEQFF,TGTGCCAGCAGTCACGACCGAGTCTGGGGCAATGAGCAGTTCTTC
TRBJ2-5,.,TRBV11-3,.,CASSSRTLFRETQYF,TGTGCCAGCAGCTCACGGACGCTCTTTCGAGAGACCCAGTACTTC
TRBJ2-3,.,TRBV6-5,.,CASRSASGTYTDTQYF,TGTGCCAGCAGAAGTGCCTCCGGGACGTACACAGATACGCAGTATTTT
TRBJ2-2,.,TRBV25-1,TRBD1,CASSNDRGRGTGELFF,TGTGCCAGCAGTAACGACAGGGGGCGAGGCACCGGGGAGCTGTTTTTT
TRBJ2-2,.,TRBV29-1,.,CSVGRQDSMITGELFF,TGCAGCGTTGGCCGACAGGATTCGATGATCACCGGGGAGCTGTTTTTT
TRBJ1-1,few,TRBV7-2,.,CASSPRGGNEAFF,TGTGCCAGCAGCCCTAGGGGCGGCAACGAAGCTTTCTTT
TRBJ2-1,.,TRBV19,.,CASSTTGPEQFF,TGTGCCAGTAGTACCACCGGGCCCGAGCAGTTCTTC
TRBJ2-1,.,TRBV21-1,.,CASSKASSGRNEQFF,TGTGCCAGCAGCAAAGCCTCTAGCGGGAGGAATGAGCAGTTCTTC
TRBJ1-5,few,TRBV7-2,.,CASRQGFPGQPQHF,TGTGCCAGCAGGCAGGGGTTCCCTGGGCAGCCCCAGCATTTT
TRBJ2-7,.,TRBV19,TRBD1,CASSIQGESYEQYF,TGTGCCAGTAGTATCCAGGGGGAGAGCTACGAGCAGTACTTC
TRBJ2-3,few,TRBV27,.,CASSLADGLFTDTQYF,TGTGCCAGCAGTCTTGCAGACGGACTCTTCACAGATACGCAGTATTTT
TRBJ2-6,few,TRBV6-5,.,CASSYSNVRVLTF,TGTGCCAGCAGTTACTCGAACGTAAGGGTCCTGACTTTC
TRBJ2-3,few,TRBV30,.,CAWSTGVGPGTQYF,TGTGCCTGGAGTACAGGTGTTGGGCCGGGTACGCAGTATTTT
TRBJ1-1,.,TRBV24-1,.,CATRKGMNTEAFF,TGTGCCACCAGGAAGGGTATGAACACTGAAGCTTTCTTT
TRBJ1-1,.,TRBV3-1,.,CASSQVHTEAFF,TGTGCCAGCAGCCAAGTTCACACTGAAGCTTTCTTT
TRBJ2-7,.,TRBV7-9,TRBD2,CASEGTSGRVRESHEQYF,TGTGCCAGCGAGGGGACTAGCGGGAGGGTCCGGGAGTCCCACGAGCAGTACTTC
TRBJ1-2,.,TRBV7-9,TRBD1,CASRRDSVYGYTF,TGTGCCAGCAGACGGGACAGTGTCTATGGCTACACCTTC
TRBJ2-3,.,TRBV3-1,TRBD2,CASSQGRLAVAIRLDF,TGTGCCAGCAGCCAAGGAAGACTAGCGGTGGCTATACGCCTGGATTTT
TRBJ2-7,few,TRBV6-1,.,CASRLKAGVEQYF,TGTGCCAGCAGACTAAAGGCCGGAGTCGAGCAGTACTTC
TRBJ1-2,.,TRBV5-5,.,CASSSTGLDYGYTF,TGTGCCAGCAGCTCGACAGGATTGGACTATGGCTACACCTTC
TRBJ2-2,once,TRBV29-1,TRBD1,CSVVRPDRGRGTGELFF,TGCAGCGTTGTCCGGCCAGACAGGGGGCGAGGGACCGGGGAGCTGTTTTTT
TRBJ2-5,many,TRBV10-3,.,CAISGLEGGLETQYF,TGTGCCATCAGTGGACTTGAGGGGGGGCTGGAGACCCAGTACTTC